The entry below gives a single T cell receptor (beta chain) sequence along with its context. The entry originates in a study of cytomegalovirus exposure and HLA in healthy donors. The CDR3 is 14 amino acids. CDR1 SGHNT and CDR2 YENEEA come from the germline V gene. V was shortened by 3 bases and J by 5 bases, with 13 bases between the two germline ends. The PCR ran on 60 Vbeta and 13 Jbeta primers. Generated by immunoSEQ multiplex PCR, the TCRdb table keeps only in-frame clones and is missing some. The sample yields about 57,000 clones, 70% to 85% seen once. This receptor was identified in a woman aged 25 to 45 in good health and CMV-seronegative. The chain is built from TRBV11-3 and TRBJ1-1; possible D gene TRBD1, 6 bases. The sample consisted of PBMCs. The CDR3 DNA reads as TGTGCCAGCAGCTTGACAGGTCAGGGGACTGAAGCTTTCTTT. Encoded protein: CASSLTGQGTEAFF.